This TCR beta chain is drawn from a study of identical twins. All donors were healthy, and all were Caucasian. Study results and limitations: Insertions ran lower in abundant cord blood beta clonotypes, though not in memory repertoires. Recombination models fit unrelated individuals' TCR alpha sharing but underestimated twins'. Excess sharing between twins was weaker in beta out-of-frame sequences.

MiXCR, applied by TCRdb to the 5' RACE reads, yields one record per CDR3 protein. The table has some 1,700,000 distinct CDR3 sequences, around 29% seen once. Note on this clonotype: The target antigen is unknown. A read error may produce the germline difference seen at one junction end.

This CDR3 has 16 amino acids. Germline V gene data show CDR1 as SSHAT and CDR2 as FNYEAQ (reference sequence). Sequencing input: cord blood. The receptor was isolated from a newborn girl in good health. This chain uses TRBV7-7 with TRBJ2-3; D ambiguous. The CDR3 DNA sequence: TGTGCTAGCAGCCATTCGAAGGAATTGGGCACAGATACGCAGTATTTT. Translation gives CASSHSKELGTDTQYF.